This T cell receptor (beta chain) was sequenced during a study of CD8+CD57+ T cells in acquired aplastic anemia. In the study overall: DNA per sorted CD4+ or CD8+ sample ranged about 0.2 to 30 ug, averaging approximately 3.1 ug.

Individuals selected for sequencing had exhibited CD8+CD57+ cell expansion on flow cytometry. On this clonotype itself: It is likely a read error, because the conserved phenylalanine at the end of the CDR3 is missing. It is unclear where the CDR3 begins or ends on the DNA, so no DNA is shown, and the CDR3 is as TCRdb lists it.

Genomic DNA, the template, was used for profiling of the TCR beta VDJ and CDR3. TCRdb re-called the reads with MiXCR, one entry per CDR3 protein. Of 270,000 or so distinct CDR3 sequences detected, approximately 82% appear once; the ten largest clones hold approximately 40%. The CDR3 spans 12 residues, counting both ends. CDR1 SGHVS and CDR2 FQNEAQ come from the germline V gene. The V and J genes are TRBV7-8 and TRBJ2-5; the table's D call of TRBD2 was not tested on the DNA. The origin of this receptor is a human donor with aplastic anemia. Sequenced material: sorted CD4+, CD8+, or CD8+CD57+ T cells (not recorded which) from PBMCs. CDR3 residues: CASSWARETQTL.